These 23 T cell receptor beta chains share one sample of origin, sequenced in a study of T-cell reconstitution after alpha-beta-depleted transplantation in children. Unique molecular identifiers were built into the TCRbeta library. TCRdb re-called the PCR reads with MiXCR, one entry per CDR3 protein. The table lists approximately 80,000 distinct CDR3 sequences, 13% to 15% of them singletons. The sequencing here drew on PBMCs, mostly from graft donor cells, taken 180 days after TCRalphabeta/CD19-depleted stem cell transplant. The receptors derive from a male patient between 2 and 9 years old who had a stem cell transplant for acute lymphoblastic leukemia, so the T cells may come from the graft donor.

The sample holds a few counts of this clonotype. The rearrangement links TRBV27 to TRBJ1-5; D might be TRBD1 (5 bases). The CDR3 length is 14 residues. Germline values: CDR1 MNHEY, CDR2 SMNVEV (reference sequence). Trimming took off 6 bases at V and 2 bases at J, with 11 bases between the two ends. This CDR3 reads CASSPGQRNQPQHF. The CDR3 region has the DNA TGTGCCAGCAGCCCGGGGCAGCGCAATCAGCCCCAGCATTTT.

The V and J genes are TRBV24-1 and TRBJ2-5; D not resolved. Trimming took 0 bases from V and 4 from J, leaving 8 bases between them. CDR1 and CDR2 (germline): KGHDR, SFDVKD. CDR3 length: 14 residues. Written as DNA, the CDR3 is TGTGCCACCAGTGATTTGCGGCGAGGAGAGACCCAGTACTTC. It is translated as CATSDLRRGETQYF.

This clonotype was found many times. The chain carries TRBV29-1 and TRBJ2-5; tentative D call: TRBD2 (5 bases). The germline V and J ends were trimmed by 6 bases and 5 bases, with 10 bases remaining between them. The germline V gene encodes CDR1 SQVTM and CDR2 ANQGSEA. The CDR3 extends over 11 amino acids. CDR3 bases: TGCAGCGTGTGGACTGGTGAGACCCAGTACTTC. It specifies CSVWTGETQYF.

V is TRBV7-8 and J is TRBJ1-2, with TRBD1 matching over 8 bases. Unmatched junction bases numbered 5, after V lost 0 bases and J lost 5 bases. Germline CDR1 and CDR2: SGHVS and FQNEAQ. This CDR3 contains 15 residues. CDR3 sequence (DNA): TGTGCCAGCAGCTTAGCGACAGGGGTTGAATATGGCTACACCTTC. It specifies CASSLATGVEYGYTF.

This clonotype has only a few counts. Written as DNA, the CDR3 is TGTGCCAGCAGTTTAGGGCGCAGAAGCAATCAGCCCCAGCATTTT. Translated, it gives CASSLGRRSNQPQHF. V and J are TRBV12-3 or TRBV12-4 and TRBJ1-5; D not certain. Between the trimmed V and J ends, which lost 1 base and 1 base, there was a span of 8 bases. CDR3 length: 15 amino acids.

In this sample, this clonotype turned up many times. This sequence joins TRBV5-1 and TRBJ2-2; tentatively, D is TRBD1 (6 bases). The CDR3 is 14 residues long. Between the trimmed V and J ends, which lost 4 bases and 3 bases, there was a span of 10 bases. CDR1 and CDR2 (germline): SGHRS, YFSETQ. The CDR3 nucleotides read TGCGCCAGCAGCAAGACAGGCGACACCGGGGAGCTGTTTTTT. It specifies CASSKTGDTGELFF.

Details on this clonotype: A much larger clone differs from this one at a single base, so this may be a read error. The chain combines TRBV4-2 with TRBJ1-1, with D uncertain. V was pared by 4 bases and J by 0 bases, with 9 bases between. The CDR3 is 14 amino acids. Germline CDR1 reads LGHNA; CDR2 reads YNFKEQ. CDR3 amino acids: CASSPASLNTEAFF. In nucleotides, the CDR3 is TGTGCCAGCAGCCCTGCGTCCCTGAACACTGAAGCTTTCTTT.

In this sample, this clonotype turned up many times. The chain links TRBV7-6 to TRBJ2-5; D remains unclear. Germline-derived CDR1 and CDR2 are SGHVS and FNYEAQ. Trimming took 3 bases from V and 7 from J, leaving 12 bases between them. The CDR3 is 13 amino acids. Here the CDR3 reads CASSFPGGRTQYF. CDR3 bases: TGTGCCAGCAGCTTCCCAGGCGGTAGGACCCAGTACTTC. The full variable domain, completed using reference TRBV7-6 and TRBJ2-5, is GAGVSQSPRYKVTKRGQDVALRCDPISGHVSLYWYRQALGQGPEFLTYFNYEAQQDKSGLPNDRFSAERPEGSISTLTIQRTEQRDSAMYRCASSFPGGRTQYFGPGTRLLVL.

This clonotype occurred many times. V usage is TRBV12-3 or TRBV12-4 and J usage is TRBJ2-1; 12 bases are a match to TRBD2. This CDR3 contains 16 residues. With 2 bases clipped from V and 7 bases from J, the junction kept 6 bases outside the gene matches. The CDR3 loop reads CASSLRLAGAQNEQFF. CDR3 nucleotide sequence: TGTGCCAGCAGTTTACGACTAGCGGGAGCTCAAAATGAGCAGTTCTTC.

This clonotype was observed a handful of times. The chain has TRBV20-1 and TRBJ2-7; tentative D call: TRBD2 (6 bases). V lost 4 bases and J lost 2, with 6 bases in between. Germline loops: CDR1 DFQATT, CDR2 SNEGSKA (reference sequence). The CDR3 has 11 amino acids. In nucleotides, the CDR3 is TGCAGTGCTACGGGGGCCTACGAGCAGTACTTC. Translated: CSATGAYEQYF.

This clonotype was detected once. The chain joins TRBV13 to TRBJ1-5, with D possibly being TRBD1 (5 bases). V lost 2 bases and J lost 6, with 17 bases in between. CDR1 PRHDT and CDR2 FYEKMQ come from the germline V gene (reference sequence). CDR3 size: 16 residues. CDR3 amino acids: CASSLSGTARTQPQHF. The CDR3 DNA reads TGTGCCAGCAGCTTATCCGGGACCGCGAGGACTCAGCCCCAGCATTTT. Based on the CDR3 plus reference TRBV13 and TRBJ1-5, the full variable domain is AAGVIQSPRHLIKEKRETATLKCYPIPRHDTVYWYQQGPGQDPQFLISFYEKMQSDKGSIPDRFSAQQFSDYHSELNMSSLELGDSALYFCASSLSGTARTQPQHFGDGTRLSIL.

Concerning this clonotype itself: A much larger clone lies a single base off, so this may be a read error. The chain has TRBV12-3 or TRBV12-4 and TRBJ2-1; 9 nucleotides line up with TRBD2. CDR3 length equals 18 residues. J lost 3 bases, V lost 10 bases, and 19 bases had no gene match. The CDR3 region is CAILEVAGARPGYNEQFF. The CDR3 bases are TGTGCCATCCTAGAAGTAGCGGGGGCCCGGCCGGGCTACAATGAGCAGTTCTTC.

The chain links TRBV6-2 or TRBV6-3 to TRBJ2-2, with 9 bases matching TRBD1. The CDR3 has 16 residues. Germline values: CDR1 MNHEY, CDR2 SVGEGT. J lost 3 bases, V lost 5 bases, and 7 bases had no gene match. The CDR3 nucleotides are TGTGCCAGCAGTCCTGGGACAGGGTTCCACACCGGGGAGCTGTTTTTT. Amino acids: CASSPGTGFHTGELFF.

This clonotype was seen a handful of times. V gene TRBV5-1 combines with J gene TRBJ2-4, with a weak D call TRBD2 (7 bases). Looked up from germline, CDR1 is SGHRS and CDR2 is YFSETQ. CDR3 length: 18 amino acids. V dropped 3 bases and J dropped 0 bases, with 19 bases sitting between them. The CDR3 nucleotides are TGCGCCAGCAGCTCCTGGGGGGGCTCGACCCTAGCCAAAAACATTCAGTACTTC. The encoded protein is CASSSWGGSTLAKNIQYF. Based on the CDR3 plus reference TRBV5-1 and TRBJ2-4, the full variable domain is KAGVTQTPRYLIKTRGQQVTLSCSPISGHRSVSWYQQTPGQGLQFLFEYFSETQRNKGNFPGRFSGRQFSNSRSEMNVSTLELGDSALYLCASSSWGGSTLAKNIQYFGAGTRLSVL.

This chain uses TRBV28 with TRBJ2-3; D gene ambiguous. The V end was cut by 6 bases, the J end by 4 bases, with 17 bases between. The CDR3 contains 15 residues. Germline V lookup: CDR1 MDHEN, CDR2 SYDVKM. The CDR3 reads CASSPWNIAPDTQYF. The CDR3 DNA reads TGTGCCAGCAGCCCGTGGAACATAGCCCCAGATACGCAGTATTTT. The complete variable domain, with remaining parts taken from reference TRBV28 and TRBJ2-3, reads DVKVTQSSRYLVKRTGEKVFLECVQDMDHENMFWYRQDPGLGLRLIYFSYDVKMKEKGDIPEGYSVSREKKERFSLILESASTNQTSMYLCASSPWNIAPDTQYFGPGTRLTVL.

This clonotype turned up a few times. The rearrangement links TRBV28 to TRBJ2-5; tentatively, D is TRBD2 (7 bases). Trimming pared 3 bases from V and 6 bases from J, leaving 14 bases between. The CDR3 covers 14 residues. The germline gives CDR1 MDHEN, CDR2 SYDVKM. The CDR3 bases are TGTGCCAGCAGTTTGGGGGGGGCCAGAAAGACCCAGTACTTC. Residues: CASSLGGARKTQYF.

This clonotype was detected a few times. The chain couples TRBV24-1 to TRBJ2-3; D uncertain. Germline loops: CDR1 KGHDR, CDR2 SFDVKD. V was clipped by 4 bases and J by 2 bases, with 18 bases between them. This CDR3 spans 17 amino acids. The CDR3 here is CATSEALGVPLTDTQYF. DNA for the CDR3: TGTGCCACCAGTGAGGCCCTCGGTGTTCCCCTCACAGATACGCAGTATTTT.

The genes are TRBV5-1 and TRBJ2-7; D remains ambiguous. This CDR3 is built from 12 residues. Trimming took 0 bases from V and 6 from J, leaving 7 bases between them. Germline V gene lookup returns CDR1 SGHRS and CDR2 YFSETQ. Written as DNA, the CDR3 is TGCGCCAGCAGCTTGGGCGGTCTCGAGCAGTACTTC. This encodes CASSLGGLEQYF.

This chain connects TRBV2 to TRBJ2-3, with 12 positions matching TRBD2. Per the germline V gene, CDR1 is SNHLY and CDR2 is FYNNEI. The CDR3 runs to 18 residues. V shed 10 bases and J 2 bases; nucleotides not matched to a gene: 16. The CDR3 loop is CAIRVEVGLAGPTDTQYF. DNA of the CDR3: TGTGCCATCAGAGTTGAGGTTGGACTAGCGGGACCCACAGATACGCAGTATTTT.

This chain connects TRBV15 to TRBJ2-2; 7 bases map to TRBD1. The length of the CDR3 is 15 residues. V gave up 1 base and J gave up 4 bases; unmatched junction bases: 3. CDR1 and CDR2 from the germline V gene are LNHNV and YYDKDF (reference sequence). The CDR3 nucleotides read TGTGCCACCAGCAGAGGGGACAGCGGCACCGGGGAGCTGTTTTTT. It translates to CATSRGDSGTGELFF. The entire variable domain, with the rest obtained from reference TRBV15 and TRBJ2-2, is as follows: DAMVIQNPRYQVTQFGKPVTLSCSQTLNHNVMYWYQQKSSQAPKLLFHYYDKDFNNEADTPDNFQSRRPNTSFCFLDIRSPGLGDTAMYLCATSRGDSGTGELFFGEGSRLTVL.

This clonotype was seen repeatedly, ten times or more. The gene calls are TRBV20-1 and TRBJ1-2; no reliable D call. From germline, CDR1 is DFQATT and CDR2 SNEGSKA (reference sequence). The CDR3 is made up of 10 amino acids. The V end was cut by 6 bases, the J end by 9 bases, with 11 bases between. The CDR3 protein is CSAAPGSYTF. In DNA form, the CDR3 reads TGCAGTGCCGCCCCCGGAAGCTACACCTTC.

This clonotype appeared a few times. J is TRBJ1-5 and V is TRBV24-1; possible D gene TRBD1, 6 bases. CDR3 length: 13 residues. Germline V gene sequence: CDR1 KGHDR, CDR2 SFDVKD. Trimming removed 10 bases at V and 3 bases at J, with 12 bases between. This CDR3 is CATRGDNNQPQHF. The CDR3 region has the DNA TGTGCCACAAGAGGGGACAACAATCAGCCCCAGCATTTT.

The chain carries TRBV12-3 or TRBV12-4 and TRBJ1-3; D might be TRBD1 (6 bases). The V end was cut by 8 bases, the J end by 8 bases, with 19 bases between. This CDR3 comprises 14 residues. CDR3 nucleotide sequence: TGTGCCAGCCATCCCGGGACACCACCATACACCATATATTTT. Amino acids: CASHPGTPPYTIYF.